This TCR beta chain is from a study of blood T cells in healthy people across ages. Points from the study as a whole: The fall in TCR beta diversity per million T cells was roughly linear with age.

This clonotype was seen a few times. Its antigen is not identified. Germline assignment: CDR1 ENHRY and CDR2 SYGVKD. V dropped 1 base and J dropped 8 bases, with 14 bases sitting between them. This CDR3 has 14 residues. Primed by a sample-barcoded 5' primer and a J-beta primer mix, a second PCR proceeded for 7 to 11 cycles. TCRdb independently ran MiXCR on the 5' RACE reads; one entry per CDR3 protein. The sample includes about 640,000 distinct CDR3 sequences, around 54% seen only once; the top ten take approximately 37%. The receptor's source is a man between 60 and 75 years old in good health. This sequence joins TRBV10-3 and TRBJ1-1; D unresolved. Sequencing was carried out using blood. In DNA, the CDR3 is TGTGCCATCAGTGAGTATAGGTCGGGCGACGAAGCTTTCTTT. Protein sequence: CAISEYRSGDEAFF.